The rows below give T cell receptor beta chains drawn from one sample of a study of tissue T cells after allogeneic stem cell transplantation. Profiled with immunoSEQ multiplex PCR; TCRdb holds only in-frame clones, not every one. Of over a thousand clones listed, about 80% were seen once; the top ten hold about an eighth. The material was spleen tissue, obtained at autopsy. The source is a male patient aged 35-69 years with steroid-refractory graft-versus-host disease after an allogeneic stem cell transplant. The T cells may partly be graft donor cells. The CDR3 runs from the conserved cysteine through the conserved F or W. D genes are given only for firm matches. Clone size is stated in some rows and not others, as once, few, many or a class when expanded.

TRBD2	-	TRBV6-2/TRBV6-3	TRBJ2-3	TGTGCCAGCAGTTACTTAATTTTAAGCGGGGTCACAGATACGCAGTATTTT	CASSYLILSGVTDTQYF
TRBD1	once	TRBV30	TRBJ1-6	TGTGCCAAGGGACAGGCCGGGGGTTCACCCCTCCACTTT	CAKGQAGGSPLHF
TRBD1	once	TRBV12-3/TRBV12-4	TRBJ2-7	TGTGCCAGCAGTTCGGGACAGAACTACGAGCAGTACTTC	CASSSGQNYEQYF
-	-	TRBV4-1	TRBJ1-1	TGCGCCAGCAGCCAAGATGGAATGAACACTGAAGCTTTCTTT	CASSQDGMNTEAFF
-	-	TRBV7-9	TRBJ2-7	TGTGCCAGCATTCCTTTGGACAGTAGCTCCTACGAGCAGTACTTC	CASIPLDSSSYEQYF
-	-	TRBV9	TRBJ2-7	TGTGCCAGCAGCGTAGGCGGCGAGAGCTCCTACGAGCAGTACTTC	CASSVGGESSYEQYF
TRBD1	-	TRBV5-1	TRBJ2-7	TGCGCCAGCACCTATTCAACAGGGGGCTTGTACGAGCAGTACTTC	CASTYSTGGLYEQYF
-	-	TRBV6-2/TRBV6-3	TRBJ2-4	TGTGCCAGCAGTTACGAGTGGGGGGGCGGAAACATTCAGTACTTC	CASSYEWGGGNIQYF
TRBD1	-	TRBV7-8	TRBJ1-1	TGTGCCAGCAGCTTAGGAATGGACAGGGGGCCGAACACTGAAGCTTTCTTT	CASSLGMDRGPNTEAFF
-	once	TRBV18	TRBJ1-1	TGTGCCAGCTCTTCAGGGATGAACACTGAAGCTTTCTTT	CASSSGMNTEAFF
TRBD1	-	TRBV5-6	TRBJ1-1	TGTGCCAGCAGCTACGCAGGGGGCTCTGAAGCTTTCTTT	CASSYAGGSEAFF
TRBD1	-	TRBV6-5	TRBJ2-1	TGTGCCAGCAGTTGGGACAGAGAGCAGTTCTTC	CASSWDREQFF
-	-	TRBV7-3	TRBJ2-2	TGTGCCAGCAGTTCCCGGGGGGCCCCCGGGGAGCTGTTTTTT	CASSSRGAPGELFF
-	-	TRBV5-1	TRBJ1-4	TGCGCCAGCAGCATCTTGACAGGTGAAAAACTGTTTTTT	CASSILTGEKLFF
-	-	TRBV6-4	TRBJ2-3	TGTGCCAGCATGGGGAGTACAGATACGCAGTATTTT	CASMGSTDTQYF
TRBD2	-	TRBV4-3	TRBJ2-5	TGCGCCAGCAGCCCGGGACTAGCCCGAGGGCGAGAGACCCAGTACTTC	CASSPGLARGRETQYF
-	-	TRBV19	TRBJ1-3	TGTACCAGTAGTATCGGAGGAGCCATCTCTGGAAACACCATATATTTT	CTSSIGGAISGNTIYF
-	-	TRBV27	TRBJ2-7	TGTGCCAGCAGTTTTGGGGTCAACTCCTACGAGCAGTACTTC	CASSFGVNSYEQYF
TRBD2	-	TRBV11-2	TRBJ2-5	TGTGCCAGCAGCCTGGGACTAGCGGGGTTAGAGACCCAGTACTTC	CASSLGLAGLETQYF
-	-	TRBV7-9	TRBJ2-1	TGTGCCAGCAGCTTAACAGTCTACAATGAGCAGTTCTTC	CASSLTVYNEQFF
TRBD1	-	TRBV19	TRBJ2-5	TGTGCCAGTAGTACACGACAGGGTGAGACCCAGTACTTC	CASSTRQGETQYF
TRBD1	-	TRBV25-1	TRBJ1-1	TGTGCCAGCAGTCCAGGGGACAGGGGGCGAACTGAAGCTTTCTTT	CASSPGDRGRTEAFF
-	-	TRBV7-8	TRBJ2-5	TGTGCCAGCAGCTTAGAAGGGTGGGAGACCCAGTACTTC	CASSLEGWETQYF
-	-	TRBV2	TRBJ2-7	TGTGCCAGCAGTGGGGCTGGGGCGGGTACGGCCGAGCAGTACTTC	CASSGAGAGTAEQYF
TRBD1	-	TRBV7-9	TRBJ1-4	TGTGCCAGCAGCTTAGGTAGAGGGACAGTTGAACAGACTTTT	CASSLGRGTVEQTF
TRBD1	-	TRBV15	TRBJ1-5	TGTGCCACCAGCAGGGGTACAGGGGACCCGGATAGGCAGCCCCAGCATTTT	CATSRGTGDPDRQPQHF
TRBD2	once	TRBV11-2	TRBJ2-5	TGTGCCAGCAGCTTAGGGACTAGCGGGGGGTCTCAAGAGACCCAGTACTTC	CASSLGTSGGSQETQYF
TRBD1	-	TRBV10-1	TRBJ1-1	TGCGCCAGCAGCCGGGACAGTTCGAACACTGAAGCTTTCTTT	CASSRDSSNTEAFF
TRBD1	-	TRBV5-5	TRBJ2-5	TGTGCCAGCAGCTTGGAGGGACAGATTCAAGAGACCCAGTACTTC	CASSLEGQIQETQYF
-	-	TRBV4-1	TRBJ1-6	TGCGCCAGCAGCCCCCTAATAAGGTCCGGCTCATTATACAATTCACCCCTCCACTTT	CASSPLIRSGSLYNSPLHF
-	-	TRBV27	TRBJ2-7	TGTGCCAGCAGTTTCGGAGTGAACTCCTACGAGCAGTACTTC	CASSFGVNSYEQYF
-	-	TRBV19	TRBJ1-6	TGTGCCAGTAGTATAGCCCTCGAAGCATCACCCCTCCACTTT	CASSIALEASPLHF
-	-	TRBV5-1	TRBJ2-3	TGCGCCAGCAGCTTGGAGACCGGATCCACAGATACGCAGTATTTT	CASSLETGSTDTQYF
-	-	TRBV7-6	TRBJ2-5	TGTGCCAGCAGCCCATTGAGGTCAACGCTAGTAAACAGGTCCCAGTACTTC	CASSPLRSTLVNRSQYF
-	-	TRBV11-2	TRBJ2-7	TGTGCCAGCAGCTGGACGGATCTCTTAGGCGACGAGCAGTACTTC	CASSWTDLLGDEQYF
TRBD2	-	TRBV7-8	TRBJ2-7	TGTGCCAGCAGGGACTCGTGGGTAGCGGGGAATATCGAGCAGTACTTC	CASRDSWVAGNIEQYF
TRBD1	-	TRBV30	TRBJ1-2	TGTGCCTGGAGTGGGACCCGGGACAGGGGCTACACCTTC	CAWSGTRDRGYTF
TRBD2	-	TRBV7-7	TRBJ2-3	TGTGCTAGCAGCCCGGGACTAGCAAAACCTTCAGATACGCAGTATTTT	CASSPGLAKPSDTQYF
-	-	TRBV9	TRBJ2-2	TGTGCCAGCAGCGTAGCGGAGGGCACCAACACCGGGGAGCTGTTTTTT	CASSVAEGTNTGELFF
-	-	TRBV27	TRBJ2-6	TGTGCCAGCAGCTCTTCCTATCAGGAGATTGGGTCTGGGGCCAACGTCCTGACTTTC	CASSSSYQEIGSGANVLTF
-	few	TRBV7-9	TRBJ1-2	TGTGCCAGCAGCCTGACGACAGTTAATGGCTACACCTTC	CASSLTTVNGYTF
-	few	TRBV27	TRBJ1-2	TGTGCCAGCAGTGCTTCGAGGATGGGTGGCTACACCTTC	CASSASRMGGYTF
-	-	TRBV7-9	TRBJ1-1	TGTGCCAGCAGCCACCTACAGCGGGGGACTGAAGCTTTCTTT	CASSHLQRGTEAFF
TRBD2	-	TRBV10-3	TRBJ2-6	TGTGCCATCAGTGAGCCGGGACTAGCGGGGACTGGGGCCAACGTCCTGACTTTC	CAISEPGLAGTGANVLTF
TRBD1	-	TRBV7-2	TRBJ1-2	TGTGCCAGCAGCTTCTATCAGGGGGAGTATGGCTACACCTTC	CASSFYQGEYGYTF
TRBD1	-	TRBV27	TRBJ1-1	TGTGCCAGCAGTTTTCGCAGGGACAGGGAACGGTGGAACACTGAAGCTTTCTTT	CASSFRRDRERWNTEAFF
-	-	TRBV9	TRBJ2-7	TGTGCCAGTGGGACGGGCACCTACGAGCAGTACTTC	CASGTGTYEQYF
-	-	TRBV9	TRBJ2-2	TGTGCCAGCAGCGCACTACCCTTGGCAGCTAACACCGGGGAGCTGTTTTTT	CASSALPLAANTGELFF
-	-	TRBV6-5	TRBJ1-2	TGTGCCAGCAGCTATCAGGGGTGGTCGAGTGGCTACACCTTC	CASSYQGWSSGYTF